The next 25 T cell receptor beta chains were all read from a single sample in a study of identifying expanded T cells in peripheral blood. Only in-frame clones appear in the TCRdb table, and some are missing; sequencing was by immunoSEQ multiplex PCR. The sample shows around 100,000 clones, roughly 88% of them seen only once. Sequencing was performed on blood. Receptors originate from a person aged 18-70 years in good health.

The V and J genes are TRBV2 and TRBJ1-4; 9 bases match TRBD1. Germline V lookup: CDR1 SNHLY, CDR2 FYNNEI. The CDR3 contains 15 residues. Trimming took 5 bases from V and 8 from J; bases not matched to a gene: 9. For the CDR3, the DNA is TGTGCCAGCAGTCTGATACAGGGGGCCGAGGAAAAACTGTTTTTT. Its translation is CASSLIQGAEEKLFF. The entire variable domain, with the rest obtained from reference TRBV2 and TRBJ1-4, is as follows: EPEVTQTPSHQVTQMGQEVILRCVPISNHLYFYWYRQILGQKVEFLVSFYNNEISEKSEIFDDQFSVERPDGSNFTLKIRSTKLEDSAMYFCASSLIQGAEEKLFFGSGTQLSVL.

This sequence joins TRBV4-1 and TRBJ1-1; 9 nucleotides align to TRBD1. Germline CDR1 is MGHRA and CDR2 is YSYEKL. The CDR3 loop spans 17 amino acids. The V segment lost 0 bases and the J segment 5 bases; nucleotides outside the gene matches: 10. The CDR3 nucleotides read TGCGCCAGCAGCCAAGATCTCGGGGGGACAGGGCAAACTGAAGCTTTCTTT. Protein sequence: CASSQDLGGTGQTEAFF.

The chain joins TRBV19 to TRBJ1-6; D is possibly TRBD1 (5 bases). Trimming left V 5 bases short and J 5 bases short, with 13 bases between. Germline V gene lookup returns CDR1 LNHDA and CDR2 SQIVND (reference sequence). This CDR3 spans 15 amino acids. The CDR3 region has the DNA TGTGCCAGTAGTCTGGGGCGGGAGAATAATTCACCCCTCCACTTT. As protein: CASSLGRENNSPLHF.

The CDR3 is CASTNIPITDTQYF. CDR3 bases: TGTGCCAGCACCAACATTCCTATCACAGATACGCAGTATTTT. The chain couples TRBV2 to TRBJ2-3; no reliable D call. The CDR3 runs to 14 residues. The V end was cut by 7 bases, the J end by 2 bases, with 13 bases between. CDR1 and CDR2 from the germline V gene are SNHLY and FYNNEI.

The chain joins TRBV4-3 to TRBJ1-1, with D uncertain. The CDR3 runs 14 residues. Germline values: CDR1 LGHNA, CDR2 YSLEER. The germline V and J ends were trimmed by 0 bases and 6 bases, with 11 bases remaining between them. The CDR3 region is CASSQEVGRSEAFF. DNA of the CDR3: TGCGCCAGCAGCCAAGAGGTAGGGAGGTCTGAAGCTTTCTTT.

V usage is TRBV27 and J usage is TRBJ1-6; D remains ambiguous. This CDR3 has 13 residues. The V and J ends lost 6 bases and 7 bases respectively, with 10 bases between them. Looked up from germline, CDR1 is MNHEY and CDR2 is SMNVEV (reference sequence). In DNA form, the CDR3 reads TGTGCCAGCAGGCGATCTGGCAATTCACCCCTCCACTTT. Protein product: CASRRSGNSPLHF.

The gene calls are TRBV5-1 and TRBJ2-7; D may be TRBD1 (6 bases). This CDR3 comprises 14 residues. The V and J ends lost 0 bases and 1 base respectively, with 8 bases between them. The germline gives CDR1 SGHRS, CDR2 YFSETQ. The DNA for the CDR3 is TGCGCCAGCAGCTTGGATGGACAGTCCTACGAGCAGTACTTC. It specifies CASSLDGQSYEQYF.

The chain employs TRBV9 and TRBJ1-1; 7 nucleotides agree with TRBD1. Looked up from germline, CDR1 is SGDLS and CDR2 is YYNGEE. The CDR3 runs 14 residues. V lost 2 bases, J lost 5 bases, and 6 bases stayed unmatched. CDR3 amino acids: CASSVLTGETEAFF. In nucleotides, the CDR3 is TGTGCCAGCAGCGTCCTCACAGGGGAAACTGAAGCTTTCTTT.

This chain links TRBV6-5 with TRBJ1-1, with D possibly TRBD1 on 5 matching bases. CDR1 and CDR2 (germline): MNHEY, SVGAGI. The germline V and J ends were trimmed by 4 bases and 0 bases, with 15 bases remaining between them. This CDR3 comprises 16 residues. This CDR3 reads CASSSRDVGLNTEAFF. The CDR3 nucleotides are TGTGCCAGCAGTTCCCGGGACGTAGGACTGAACACTGAAGCTTTCTTT.

This chain connects TRBV6-5 to TRBJ1-4, with D perhaps matching TRBD1 (6 bases). Germline CDR1 and CDR2: MNHEY and SVGAGI. CDR3 length: 15 amino acids. V was pared by 1 base and J by 5 bases, with 11 bases between. CDR3 in DNA: TGTGCCAGCAGTTACTTCGAGGGGGGCAATGAAAAACTGTTTTTT. Its protein product is CASSYFEGGNEKLFF.

The gene calls are TRBV6-1 and TRBJ2-4; D may be TRBD1 (6 bases). Germline CDR1 and CDR2: MNHNS and SASEGT. V was pared by 4 bases and J by 8 bases, with 12 bases between. This CDR3 region has 13 residues. CDR3 loop: CASSAQGKDIQYF. Written as DNA, the CDR3 is TGTGCCAGCAGTGCGCAGGGGAAGGACATTCAGTACTTC.

This rearrangement joins TRBV10-3 to TRBJ2-3; D is possibly TRBD2 (7 bases). This CDR3 has 14 residues. V dropped 7 bases and J dropped 9 bases, with 20 bases sitting between them. Per germline, CDR1 ENHRY and CDR2 SYGVKD. The CDR3 loop is CAIKGGGGLWTQYF. The CDR3 region has the DNA TGTGCCATCAAAGGCGGGGGCGGGTTATGGACGCAGTATTTT.

The chain combines TRBV7-9 with TRBJ2-7; tentatively, D is TRBD1 (6 bases). Germline V gene lookup returns CDR1 SEHNR and CDR2 FQNEAQ (reference sequence). The CDR3 consists of 13 residues. V was shortened by 5 bases and J by 6 bases, with 14 bases between the two germline ends. CDR3 loop: CASSLQGTREQYF. In DNA, the CDR3 is TGTGCCAGCAGCCTACAGGGTACGCGCGAGCAGTACTTC.

This chain joins TRBV10-1 and TRBJ1-1, with D unclear. Germline V gene sequence: CDR1 WNHNN, CDR2 SYGVQD (reference sequence). Trimming cost V 6 bases and J 1 base, with 9 bases left between them. There are 13 residues in the CDR3. The CDR3 bases are TGCGCCAGCAGGCATAACCCGAACACTGAAGCTTTCTTT. It is translated as CASRHNPNTEAFF.

The J gene is TRBJ1-1, the V gene TRBV4-3; unclear D gene. The germline CDR1 and CDR2 sequences are LGHNA and YSLEER. CDR3 size: 14 residues. Trimming took off 0 bases at V and 9 bases at J, with 14 bases between the two ends. The CDR3 DNA reads TGCGCCAGCAGCCAAGATTTCCGAACTCAAAAAGCTTTCTTT. Its translation: CASSQDFRTQKAFF.

This chain connects TRBV7-9 to TRBJ2-3; a weak D match, TRBD1 (6 bases). CDR1 SEHNR and CDR2 FQNEAQ come from the germline V gene (reference sequence). This CDR3 is 19 amino acids long. Trimming took off 6 bases at V and 4 bases at J, with 29 bases between the two ends. CDR3 region: CASRISDIGGHEVPDTQYF. In nucleotides, the CDR3 is TGTGCCAGCAGAATCAGCGACATTGGGGGACACGAAGTGCCAGATACGCAGTATTTT.

The chain links TRBV6-1 to TRBJ2-3, with TRBD2 identical over 13 bases. V lost 7 bases and J lost 5; bases outside the gene matches: 6. Germline lookup yields CDR1 MNHNS and CDR2 SASEGT. This CDR3 is built from 15 residues. The CDR3 bases are TGTGCCAGCACCCTGGGGACTAGCGGGATAGATACGCAGTATTTT. Amino acid sequence: CASTLGTSGIDTQYF.

The chain carries TRBV4-3 and TRBJ1-2, with a weak D call TRBD1 (5 bases). Germline V CDR1 and CDR2: LGHNA, YSLEER. The CDR3 covers 16 residues. The germline V and J ends were trimmed by 0 bases and 2 bases, with 13 bases remaining between them. The chain's CDR3 is CASSQERTLGNYGYTF. In nucleotides, the CDR3 is TGCGCCAGCAGCCAAGAGAGGACATTGGGGAACTATGGCTACACCTTC.

This chain links TRBV7-8 with TRBJ2-3, with unresolved D. The CDR3 loop spans 14 amino acids. Germline V gene sequence: CDR1 SGHVS, CDR2 FQNEAQ. V was cut by 8 bases and J by 4 bases, with 16 bases left in between. CDR3: CASVFGRTPDTQYF. DNA for the CDR3: TGTGCCAGCGTTTTTGGCAGAACCCCAGATACGCAGTATTTT.

The CDR3 sequence is CASSVSGTSTGELFF. The CDR3 coding sequence is TGTGCCAGCAGCGTATCCGGGACTAGCACCGGGGAGCTGTTTTTT. The chain joins TRBV9 to TRBJ2-2, with 8 bases fitting TRBD2. With V trimmed by 1 base and J by 4 bases, 3 bases remained unmatched. Germline V gene sequence: CDR1 SGDLS, CDR2 YYNGEE. CDR3 length: 15 amino acids.

This chain uses TRBV9 with TRBJ1-5, with TRBD1 as a possible D gene (5 bases). CDR1 is SGDLS and CDR2 is YYNGEE in the germline V gene. V dropped 1 base and J dropped 3 bases, with 11 bases sitting between them. The CDR3 runs to 15 residues. Here the CDR3 reads CASSVLGGLNQPQHF. In DNA, the CDR3 is TGTGCCAGCAGCGTATTGGGGGGACTCAATCAGCCCCAGCATTTT.

The genes are TRBV4-1 and TRBJ2-2; no definite D call. Germline V CDR1 and CDR2: MGHRA, YSYEKL. V lost 7 bases, J lost 0 bases, and 9 bases lay in between. This CDR3 comprises 14 residues. Here the CDR3 reads CASTWTANTGELFF. CDR3 nucleotide sequence: TGCGCCAGCACCTGGACGGCGAACACCGGGGAGCTGTTTTTT.

The chain combines TRBV19 with TRBJ1-1; a possible D gene is TRBD1 (6 bases). This CDR3 has 15 amino acids. V dropped 6 bases and J dropped 5 bases, with 19 bases sitting between them. Germline-derived CDR1 and CDR2 are LNHDA and SQIVND (reference sequence). The CDR3 DNA sequence: TGTGCCAGTAGCCCCCCGCGGGGGGGCGAGACTGAAGCTTTCTTT. Translation: CASSPPRGGETEAFF.

The chain joins TRBV7-3 to TRBJ1-1; D uncertain. The germline V and J ends were trimmed by 2 bases and 1 base, with 11 bases remaining between them. The CDR3 runs 15 residues. CDR1 is SGHTA and CDR2 is FQGTGA in the germline V gene. CDR3 loop: CASSLQKGRNTEAFF. The CDR3, as DNA: TGTGCCAGCAGCTTACAAAAGGGTAGGAACACTGAAGCTTTCTTT. The complete variable domain, with remaining parts taken from reference TRBV7-3 and TRBJ1-1, reads GAGVSQTPSNKVTEKGKYVELRCDPISGHTALYWYRQSLGQGPEFLIYFQGTGAADDSGLPNDRFFAVRPEGSVSTLKIQRTERGDSAVYLCASSLQKGRNTEAFFGQGTRLTVV.

V and J are TRBV19 and TRBJ2-5; 9 nucleotides agree with TRBD2. J lost 7 bases, V lost 6 bases, and 12 bases had no gene match. Germline V CDR1 and CDR2: LNHDA, SQIVND (reference sequence). The CDR3 has 15 residues. The CDR3 region has the DNA TGTGCCAGTAGCCATAGCGGGGGCCCCTACGCGACCCAGTACTTC. Residues: CASSHSGGPYATQYF. Complete variable domain (other parts from reference TRBV19 and TRBJ2-5): DGGITQSPKYLFRKEGQNVTLSCEQNLNHDAMYWYRQDPGQGLRLIYYSQIVNDFQKGDIAEGYSVSREKKESFPLTVTSAQKNPTAFYLCASSHSGGPYATQYFGPGTRLLVL.